This is a list of T cell receptor beta chains from one sample in a study of T-cell reconstitution after alpha-beta-depleted transplantation in children. TCRdb called the PCR reads again in MiXCR, with one record for every CDR3 protein. The table has about a million distinct CDR3 sequences, around 30% seen once. This material consisted of PBMCs, mostly from graft donor cells, taken 360 days after TCRalphabeta/CD19-depleted stem cell transplant. Receptors were obtained from a boy less than two years old who had a stem cell transplant for SCID, so the T cells may come from the graft donor. The CDR3 runs from the conserved cysteine through the conserved F or W. A D gene is named only where the DNA matches it firmly. The listing skips clone size in some rows; elsewhere it reads once, few, many or a size class.

TRBV2	TRBJ2-1	many	TRBD2	CASRESAGGLYNEQFF	TGTGCCAGCAGAGAGTCCGCGGGGGGGCTCTATAATGAGCAGTTCTTC
TRBV20-1	TRBJ2-1	-	-	CSARAPGTGTNEQFF	TGCAGTGCTAGAGCCCCCGGGACTGGGACCAATGAGCAGTTCTTC
TRBV10-3	TRBJ2-7	-	-	CAISERGQLREYF	TGTGCCATCAGTGAGCGGGGCCAACTGAGGGAGTACTTC
TRBV29-1	TRBJ2-7	-	-	CSAARDIPNYEQYF	TGCAGCGCCGCCCGGGACATTCCAAACTACGAGCAGTACTTC
TRBV6-1	TRBJ2-3	-	-	CASSPGRGYTDTQYF	TGTGCCAGCAGCCCAGGGCGGGGCTACACAGATACGCAGTATTTT
TRBV14	TRBJ2-1	-	-	CASSQEYGGRNEQFF	TGTGCCAGCAGCCAAGAATACGGTGGCAGGAATGAGCAGTTCTTC
TRBV2	TRBJ2-2	-	-	CASKSRQGPGELFF	TGTGCCAGCAAATCACGTCAGGGTCCCGGGGAGCTGTTTTTT
TRBV6-5	TRBJ2-2	-	TRBD2	CASSYGTSPAVGELFF	TGTGCCAGCAGTTATGGGACTAGCCCGGCGGTAGGGGAGCTGTTTTTT
TRBV5-6	TRBJ2-3	-	-	CASSFLTLLSTDTQYF	TGTGCCAGCAGCTTTCTGACGCTATTAAGCACAGATACGCAGTATTTT
TRBV5-1	TRBJ2-5	-	-	CASSSRGAGALWIETQYF	TGCGCCAGCAGCTCCCGTGGGGCAGGCGCTCTTTGGATTGAGACCCAGTACTTC
TRBV5-1	TRBJ1-4	many	-	CASSLSIPGPGAKLFF	TGCGCCAGCAGCTTGAGCATTCCGGGACCCGGAGCAAAACTGTTTTTT
TRBV18	TRBJ2-3	few	-	CASSPPGQRERTQYF	TGTGCCAGCTCACCTCCGGGACAAAGGGAAAGAACGCAGTATTTT
TRBV27	TRBJ1-2	-	TRBD1	CASSPGQHLLYGYTF	TGTGCCAGCAGTCCGGGACAGCATTTGCTCTATGGCTACACCTTC
TRBV6-5	TRBJ2-3	-	-	CASSSGHGQFLDTQYF	TGTGCCAGCAGTTCGGGACACGGACAATTTTTGGATACGCAGTATTTT
TRBV12-1	TRBJ2-1	few	-	CASSFPNNEQGVSPFCYNEQFF	TGTGCCAGCAGCTTCCCCAATAACGAACAGGGGGTCTCCCCTTTTTGCTACAATGAGCAGTTCTTC
TRBV11-1	TRBJ1-3	-	TRBD1	CASSLATGQGAAGNTIYF	TGTGCCAGCAGCTTAGCGACGGGGCAGGGGGCGGCTGGAAACACCATATATTTT